This TCR beta chain was obtained from a study of cytomegalovirus exposure and HLA in healthy donors. The PCR made use of 60 Vbeta and 13 Jbeta primers. Libraries were prepared by immunoSEQ multiplex PCR; TCRdb keeps only in-frame clonotypes and omits some of them. Here the sample spans roughly 120,000 clones, roughly 70% being singletons. Samples came from healthy bone marrow donors. V lost 4 bases, J lost 0 bases, and 10 bases lay in between. The CDR3 extends over 16 amino acids. Germline CDR1 MRHNA, CDR2 SNTAGT. Study-wide results and limits: In presence/absence analyses, roughly uniform sequencing depth across donors was assumed.

Comments on this clone: Its antigen remains unidentified.

Material for sequencing was PBMCs. This rearrangement joins TRBV6-4 to TRBJ2-6, with TRBD1 as a possible D gene (6 bases). The TCR originated in a woman between 40 and 55 years old in good health and CMV-seronegative. The CDR3: CASSGTASSGANVLTF. As DNA, the CDR3 is TGTGCCAGCAGTGGGACAGCGTCCTCTGGGGCCAACGTCCTGACTTTC.